This TCR beta chain stems from a study of cytomegalovirus exposure and HLA in healthy donors. Study-wide points: Most likely, a cluster of highly shared sequence variants arose as a sequencing artifact.

Primers included in the PCR were 60 Vbeta and 13 Jbeta primers. Assay: immunoSEQ multiplex PCR; the TCRdb copy retains only in-frame clones and omits some. The table lists some 110,000 clones, roughly 83% of them singletons. This clone was observed a few times. Its cognate antigen is unknown. One end of the junction does not line up with germline, which may come from a read error. The CDR3 is 15 residues long. Germline V gives CDR1 SEHNR, CDR2 FQNEAQ (reference sequence). This chain uses TRBV7-9 with TRBJ1-1, with 9 bases lining up with TRBD1. The sequenced material came from PBMCs. This clonotype originated in a young woman in good health and CMV-seropositive. The CDR3 spells CSSSLAGQGNTEAFF. CDR3 in DNA: TGTTCCAGCAGCTTAGCGGGACAGGGAAACACTGAAGCTTTCTTT. The full variable domain, rest sourced from reference TRBV7-9 and TRBJ1-1, is DTGVSQNPRHKITKRGQNVTFRCDPISEHNRLYWYRQTLGQGPEFLTYFQNEAQLEKSRLLSDRFSAERPKGSFSTLEIQRTEQGDSAMYLCSSSLAGQGNTEAFFGQGTRLTVV.